One and the same sample provided the 30 T cell receptor beta chains below, sequenced in a study of blood T cell repertoires in COVID-19. The protocol was immunoSEQ multiplex PCR, while the TCRdb copy is restricted to in-frame clones and leaves out a portion. The repertoire holds about 210,000 clones, with roughly 84% as singletons. Sequences were obtained from peripheral blood. The receptors were sampled from a man aged 35 to 55 who had recovered from COVID-19.

The rearrangement uses TRBV7-9 and TRBJ1-4, with D possibly matching TRBD1 (6 bases). Germline values: CDR1 SEHNR, CDR2 FQNEAQ (reference sequence). The V end lost 5 bases, the J end lost 2 bases, and 9 bases lay between the germline ends. This CDR3 contains 14 residues. In DNA, the CDR3 is TGTGCCAGCAGCGTGGGGGCGACTAATGAAAAACTGTTTTTT. Protein product: CASSVGATNEKLFF.

The CDR3 spells CASSLVQNYGYTF. The CDR3 DNA follows: TGTGCCAGCAGCTTGGTACAGAATTATGGCTACACCTTC. The chain is built from TRBV5-6 and TRBJ1-2, with D uncertain. V dropped 0 bases and J dropped 5 bases, with 8 bases sitting between them. The germline V gene encodes CDR1 SGHDT and CDR2 YYEEEE. This CDR3 spans 13 amino acids. The full variable domain, rest sourced from reference TRBV5-6 and TRBJ1-2, is DAGVTQSPTHLIKTRGQQVTLRCSPKSGHDTVSWYQQALGQGPQFIFQYYEEEERQRGNFPDRFSGHQFPNYSSELNVNALLLGDSALYLCASSLVQNYGYTFGSGTRLTVV.

This clone has a single count. The chain couples TRBV5-1 to TRBJ1-4, with 9 bases lining up with TRBD1. The CDR3 has 14 amino acids. J lost 8 bases, V lost 2 bases, and 4 bases had no gene match. Germline V gene lookup returns CDR1 SGHRS and CDR2 YFSETQ. The CDR3 here is CASSFGTGLEKLFF. CDR3 DNA sequence: TGCGCCAGCAGCTTCGGGACAGGGTTAGAAAAACTGTTTTTT.

The genes are TRBV10-1 and TRBJ2-1; D may be TRBD2 (6 bases). Per germline, CDR1 WNHNN and CDR2 SYGVQD (reference sequence). Trimming shortened V by 4 bases and J by 7 bases, and 11 bases separated the two germline ends. The CDR3 is 13 amino acids. The CDR3 DNA is TGCGCCAGCAGTGTATATGGGAGGAATGAGCAGTTCTTC. Translation gives CASSVYGRNEQFF.

The CDR3 coding sequence is TGTGCCAGCAGCCAGGACCCGGGACTTCCATTCCACGAGCAGTACTTC. Protein: CASSQDPGLPFHEQYF. The genes are TRBV11-2 and TRBJ2-7, with D tentatively TRBD2 (6 bases). This CDR3 has 16 amino acids. Trimming cost V 5 bases and J 5 bases, with 22 bases left between them. Germline V gene data show CDR1 as SGHAT and CDR2 as FQNNGV.

The chain has TRBV24-1 and TRBJ2-1; D may be TRBD2 (6 bases). This CDR3 contains 13 residues. CDR1 and CDR2 from the germline V gene are KGHDR and SFDVKD. V lost 5 bases to trimming and J lost 9 bases, with 13 bases between them. The CDR3 spells CATSVADYAEQFF. The CDR3 coding sequence is TGTGCCACCAGTGTTGCGGACTACGCTGAGCAGTTCTTC.

The chain combines TRBV5-1 with TRBJ2-2; a weak D match, TRBD2 (6 bases). The CDR3 spans 16 residues. Per germline, CDR1 SGHRS and CDR2 YFSETQ. Deletions cut 0 bases from V and 2 bases from J, with 11 bases between. The CDR3 DNA follows: TGCGCCAGCAGCTTGGTCGGGCGGGGAAACACCGGGGAGCTGTTTTTT. Encoded protein: CASSLVGRGNTGELFF.

The J gene is TRBJ1-3, the V gene TRBV2; maybe TRBD1 (5 bases). V lost 7 bases and J lost 3, with 19 bases in between. CDR1 and CDR2 (germline): SNHLY, FYNNEI. This CDR3 has 16 residues. CDR3 DNA: TGTGCCAGCAAGAAGGGGTTAGGGGCTTATGGAAACACCATATATTTT. This gives the protein CASKKGLGAYGNTIYF.

This clone came up once. The V gene is TRBV11-2, the J gene TRBJ2-3; 12 bases are shared with TRBD2. The CDR3 is made up of 16 amino acids. Germline assignment: CDR1 SGHAT and CDR2 FQNNGV. V dropped 2 bases and J dropped 6; count of bases not matched to a gene: 6. The DNA for the CDR3 is TGTGCCAGCAGCTTAAACCCTAGCGGGGGGGCGGATACGCAGTATTTT. This translates into CASSLNPSGGADTQYF.

The chain employs TRBV5-6 and TRBJ1-1; possibly TRBD1 for D (5 bases). Germline V CDR1 and CDR2: SGHDT, YYEEEE. The CDR3 is 11 residues long. V shed 7 bases and J shed 7 bases, with 11 bases lying between them. CDR3 sequence reads: CASEQRGEAFF. The CDR3 nucleotides read TGTGCCAGCGAACAAAGGGGTGAAGCTTTCTTT. Complete variable domain (other parts from reference TRBV5-6 and TRBJ1-1): DAGVTQSPTHLIKTRGQQVTLRCSPKSGHDTVSWYQQALGQGPQFIFQYYEEEERQRGNFPDRFSGHQFPNYSSELNVNALLLGDSALYLCASEQRGEAFFGQGTRLTVV.

The chain has TRBV4-1 and TRBJ1-5, with 9 bases identical to TRBD1. V shed 3 bases and J 7 bases; nucleotides not matched to a gene: 10. The germline gives CDR1 MGHRA, CDR2 YSYEKL. The CDR3 totals 16 residues. The DNA for the CDR3 is TGCGCCAGCAGCCATCCCGGGACAGGGCTTGTCCAGCCCCAGCATTTT. It specifies CASSHPGTGLVQPQHF.

The chain carries TRBV19 and TRBJ1-5; no clear D. V lost 7 bases and J 0 bases, leaving 7 bases between the germline ends. The CDR3 contains 13 residues. Per germline, CDR1 LNHDA and CDR2 SQIVND (reference sequence). This CDR3 reads CASKEGSNQPQHF. CDR3 bases: TGTGCCAGTAAGGAGGGTAGCAATCAGCCCCAGCATTTT.

The V call is TRBV6-5, the J call TRBJ1-1; D is unclear. The germline V gene has CDR1 MNHEY and CDR2 SVGAGI. The CDR3 contains 13 residues. V shed 8 bases and J shed 1 base, with 11 bases lying between them. CDR3 region: CASSVFGNTEAFF. The CDR3 coding sequence is TGTGCCAGCTCCGTGTTCGGGAACACTGAAGCTTTCTTT.

This chain links TRBV5-4 with TRBJ2-5; D might be TRBD2 (7 bases). Trimming pared 0 bases from V and 0 bases from J, leaving 15 bases between. The CDR3 is 17 amino acids. Germline V CDR1 and CDR2: SGHNT, YYREEE (reference sequence). CDR3 nucleotide sequence: TGTGCCAGCAGCTTGGGATGGGGGCGGGGGTACCAAGAGACCCAGTACTTC. Encoded protein: CASSLGWGRGYQETQYF.

This clone was observed once. This chain connects TRBV7-9 to TRBJ1-1; 10 nucleotides match TRBD1. Germline V gene lookup returns CDR1 SEHNR and CDR2 FQNEAQ (reference sequence). The CDR3 length is 15 residues. V lost 5 bases and J lost 5; bases outside the gene matches: 8. The CDR3 loop is CASSLGQGEWTEAFF. The CDR3 DNA follows: TGTGCCAGCAGCCTCGGACAGGGGGAATGGACTGAAGCTTTCTTT.

The chain links TRBV5-6 to TRBJ1-1; D may be TRBD1 (5 bases). CDR1 and CDR2 from the germline V gene are SGHDT and YYEEEE. This CDR3 is 14 amino acids long. V was trimmed by 1 base and J by 6 bases, leaving 13 bases between them. The CDR3 DNA reads as TGTGCCAGCAGCTTGATTCAGGGTTCGGCTGAAGCTTTCTTT. This gives the protein CASSLIQGSAEAFF.

The rearrangement joins TRBV5-4 to TRBJ2-3, with D unclear. Germline V gene lookup returns CDR1 SGHNT and CDR2 YYREEE (reference sequence). The CDR3 has 14 amino acids. V shed 1 base and J shed 0 bases, with 6 bases lying between them. As DNA, the CDR3 is TGTGCCAGCAGCTTGTTTAGCAGCACAGATACGCAGTATTTT. It specifies CASSLFSSTDTQYF. Complete variable domain (other parts from reference TRBV5-4 and TRBJ2-3): ETGVTQSPTHLIKTRGQQVTLRCSSQSGHNTVSWYQQALGQGPQFIFQYYREEENGRGNFPPRFSGLQFPNYSSELNVNALELDDSALYLCASSLFSSTDTQYFGPGTRLTVL.

This clone appeared a few times. The chain uses TRBV29-1 and TRBJ1-5; a possible D gene is TRBD1 (6 bases). The CDR3 has 14 amino acids. Per germline, CDR1 SQVTM and CDR2 ANQGSEA. V was trimmed by 6 bases and J by 3 bases, leaving 15 bases between them. The CDR3 reads CSVGTSDPNQPQHF. The CDR3 DNA reads TGCAGCGTGGGGACAAGTGACCCCAATCAGCCCCAGCATTTT. The full variable domain, in which reference TRBV29-1 and TRBJ1-5 provide the parts outside the CDR3, is SAVISQKPSRDICQRGTSLTIQCQVDSQVTMMFWYRQQPGQSLTLIATANQGSEATYESGFVIDKFPISRPNLTFSTLTVSNMSPEDSSIYLCSVGTSDPNQPQHFGDGTRLSIL.

The rearrangement uses TRBV12-3 or TRBV12-4 and TRBJ2-3, with a possible D match to TRBD1 (6 bases). V was clipped by 5 bases and J by 12 bases, with 12 bases between them. The CDR3 consists of 11 residues. CDR3: CASSQGGSQYF. The DNA of the CDR3 is TGTGCCAGCAGTCAAGGGGGTTCACAGTATTTT.

V gene TRBV7-2 combines with J gene TRBJ2-7; 14 bases agree with TRBD2. The CDR3 sequence is 19 residues long. J was trimmed by 0 bases and V by 5 bases; bases with no gene match: 12. Germline CDR1 reads SGHTA; CDR2 reads FQGNSA. CDR3 residues: CASSIPQTSGRGHSYEQYF. The CDR3 DNA is TGTGCCAGCAGCATCCCGCAGACTAGCGGGAGGGGCCACTCCTACGAGCAGTACTTC.

A word on this clone: The sample carries other DNA sequences with the same CDR3. The chain recombines TRBV5-1 with TRBJ1-1; 9 nucleotides align to TRBD1. CDR1 and CDR2 (germline): SGHRS, YFSETQ. With 3 bases clipped from V and 5 bases from J, the junction kept 2 bases outside the gene matches. The CDR3 has 13 residues. As DNA, the CDR3 is TGCGCCAGCAGCTCGACAGGGGGAACTGAAGCTTTCTTT. As protein: CASSSTGGTEAFF. The variable domain in full, completed from reference TRBV5-1 and TRBJ1-1, reads KAGVTQTPRYLIKTRGQQVTLSCSPISGHRSVSWYQQTPGQGLQFLFEYFSETQRNKGNFPGRFSGRQFSNSRSEMNVSTLELGDSALYLCASSSTGGTEAFFGQGTRLTVV.

This sequence joins TRBV5-4 and TRBJ2-3, with D possibly matching TRBD1 (6 bases). Trimming shortened V by 7 bases and J by 0 bases, and 18 bases separated the two germline ends. CDR1 SGHNT and CDR2 YYREEE come from the germline V gene (reference sequence). The CDR3 runs 16 residues. The CDR3 bases are TGTGCCAGCCGCGCAGGACAGCGATCTAGCACAGATACGCAGTATTTT. Protein: CASRAGQRSSTDTQYF.

This clone was seen a handful of times. The chain uses TRBV18 and TRBJ1-1, with a weak D call TRBD1 (5 bases). The CDR3 runs to 15 residues. The germline V and J ends were trimmed by 0 bases and 1 base, with 9 bases remaining between them. Germline CDR1 reads KGHSH; CDR2 reads LQKENI. CDR3 in DNA: TGTGCCAGCTCACCACCGGCGGGGCGGAACACTGAAGCTTTCTTT. Residues: CASSPPAGRNTEAFF.

The CDR3 is CATNTGAPEAFF. CDR3 in DNA: TGTGCCACTAACACAGGGGCCCCTGAAGCTTTCTTT. V gene TRBV12-3 or TRBV12-4 combines with J gene TRBJ1-1; 7 bases are shared with TRBD1. The length of the CDR3 is 12 residues. Trimming at V came to 10 bases and at J to 6 bases, leaving 8 bases not matched to a gene.

V usage is TRBV6-5 and J usage is TRBJ1-1, with a tentative D call TRBD1 (6 bases). Germline CDR1 and CDR2: MNHEY and SVGAGI. The CDR3 runs 14 residues. Trimming cost V 7 bases and J 5 bases, with 17 bases left between them. The CDR3 protein is CASNLMPGVTEAFF. CDR3 coding DNA: TGTGCCAGCAACCTAATGCCAGGGGTGACTGAAGCTTTCTTT.

This clone was counted a few times. The V gene is TRBV3-1 (or the pseudogene TRBV3-2), the J gene TRBJ1-2; D might be TRBD1 (6 bases). CDR1 and CDR2 (germline): LGHDT, YNNKEL (reference sequence). There are 14 residues in the CDR3. Between the trimmed V and J ends, which lost 4 bases and 3 bases, there was a span of 12 bases. CDR3 coding DNA: TGTGCCAGCAGCCCCCGGGGGGGCGACTATGGCTACACCTTC. It encodes CASSPRGGDYGYTF.

In its sample, this clone was seen once. The chain links TRBV2 to TRBJ2-3; 9 bases map to TRBD2. V shed 2 bases, J shed 1 base, and the junction held 10 bases outside the gene matches. From germline, CDR1 is SNHLY and CDR2 FYNNEI. The CDR3 is 18 amino acids. CDR3 residues: CASSEKGALAGGTDTQYF. CDR3 bases: TGTGCCAGCAGTGAAAAGGGGGCCTTAGCGGGGGGCACAGATACGCAGTATTTT.

In its sample, this clone was seen once. The same CDR3 arises from other DNA sequences in this sample as well. The chain combines TRBV7-2 with TRBJ1-2, with D possibly TRBD1 on 5 matching bases. The ends were cut back, 1 base at V and 4 bases at J, with 10 bases in the middle. Germline-derived CDR1 and CDR2 are SGHTA and FQGNSA. This CDR3 comprises 14 residues. The CDR3 nucleotides read TGTGCCAGCAGCTTAGATCCGGGGGGCTATGGCTACACCTTC. Translated, it gives CASSLDPGGYGYTF.

The chain carries TRBV9 and TRBJ2-3; D perhaps matches TRBD1 (5 bases). The germline gives CDR1 SGDLS, CDR2 YYNGEE. CDR3 length: 14 amino acids. V was shortened by 3 bases and J by 3 bases, with 11 bases between the two germline ends. The CDR3 here is CASSGVDMTDTQYF. CDR3 bases: TGTGCCAGCAGCGGGGTGGACATGACAGATACGCAGTATTTT.

This clone was detected once. This chain links TRBV20-1 with TRBJ2-3; D might be TRBD2 (5 bases). The germline V and J ends were trimmed by 5 bases and 7 bases, with 10 bases remaining between them. CDR3 length: 11 amino acids. Germline values: CDR1 DFQATT, CDR2 SNEGSKA (reference sequence). The CDR3 DNA follows: TGCAGTGCTGTCCGGGAATATACGCAGTATTTT. This codes for CSAVREYTQYF.